This T cell receptor (beta chain) came from a study of T cells in Graves' hyperthyroidism and ophthalmopathy (dated by TCRdb to the late 2010s). A note on the overall study: Peripheral blood samples were taken at the time of initial diagnosis, prior to any treatment. Prospective prediction of ophthalmopathy was tested in an independent validation cohort of some 19 hyperthyroidism patients and approximately 17 patients who later progressed to ophthalmopathy. According to the paper, TCR Vbeta CDR3 sequencing was carried out on some 130 peripheral blood samples, which came from 40 to 45 ophthalmopathy, approximately 78 hyperthyroidism and approximately 17 progressor patients. The roughly 99 discovery patients were divided at random into training and test sets in a 7:3 ratio. Once sampling was done, hyperthyroidism patients were given methimazole at a starting dose of 30 mg daily, whereas ophthalmopathy patients were given high-dose intravenous methylprednisolone. To identify distinguishing TCR V-J signatures, a discovery cohort of roughly 100 patients was used, comprising 43 with Graves' ophthalmopathy and approximately 58 with stable Graves' hyperthyroidism. Thyroid tissue and blood T-cell repertoires from about six Graves' hyperthyroidism patients were also compared in the study. The investigation overall reported the following: Most expanded thyroid clonotypes (frequency above 0.001) were also detected in blood, suggesting blood repertoires may reflect thyroid immune responses. Sample size was not statistically predetermined, and blinding of investigators to group allocation was not performed. In validation, the model predicted progression to ophthalmopathy a median of roughly 6.1 months before onset, with over 60% sensitivity and more than 72% specificity. A model built on a 13 V-J signature distinguished ophthalmopathy from stable hyperthyroidism, reaching about 89% sensitivity and approximately 83% specificity in cross-validation and 80%/75% in testing.

As regards this clonotype: What this receptor recognizes is not known. Base qualities are not provided; no much larger clone lies one nucleotide away.

Stable Graves' hyperthyroidism was defined as the absence of progression to ophthalmopathy over 18 months of follow-up. The hyperthyroidism patients were between 18 and 65 years old and newly diagnosed, with a disease duration of less than 2 months. The study excluded patients with uncontrolled infections, other autoimmune diseases, pregnancy or lactation. Diagnoses relied on clinical symptoms, serum thyroxine and TRAb, thyroid ultrasound and orbital computed tomography. PBMCs were separated from roughly 9.6 ml of fresh peripheral blood using Ficoll-Paque density gradient centrifugation. Total RNA was extracted with Trizol reagent, and quality was checked on an Agilent 2100 Bioanalyzer. Per the germline V gene, SGHTA is the CDR1 and FQGNSA is the CDR2. The CDR3, from cysteine to phenylalanine, totals 15 residues. Here the CDR3 DNA is all that survives: 45 bases in frame from base 1. V has 5 bases trimmed and J has 3 bases trimmed; junction bases matching no gene number 9.

Amplification of TCR beta CDR3 regions was carried out from RNA transcripts. The first round of RT-PCR for the TCR CDR3 was performed with the HTBI primer set and the Qiagen OneStep RT-PCR kit. The libraries were constructed in a second round of multiplex PCR and then size-selected and purified. The libraries were sequenced on an Illumina HiSeq2000 using paired-end 100 bp reads. The authors' pipeline ran thus. SOAPnuke was used to process the raw data, removing reads that contained adapters or uncalled bases, had a mean Phred below 15, or lacked an exact match to the constant primer or identifier. High-quality paired reads were merged with COPE v1.2.5, and unique nucleotide sequences were defined as clonotypes. MiTCR v1.1 was used to align clonotypes to the IMGT TRBV, TRBD and TRBJ reference segments. Analysis was restricted to V-J combinations with a frequency above 0.0001, which covered 99% to 99.2% of repertoires. A TCS score was defined as the ratio between F50 (clonal expansion) and ExV (chaos), using BLOSUM62-based TCRdist between CDR3 peptides within each V-J. Welch's t-statistics and random forest reduced just over 500 V-J features to 13, which were used in a naive Bayes classifier (R e1071). TCRdb trimmed public reads at Q25 via fastp, called clones via MiXCR and kept in-frame beta chains. Each record represents a unique CDR3 protein, reported with the most common genes and DNA among its rows. TCRdb assigned the V and J calls; the authors' analysis was not used. The sample table lists approximately 640,000 distinct CDR3 sequences, roughly 17% of them with a count of one. Roughly a sixth of the sample rests with the top ten.

The sample was blood. This sequence uses TRBV7-2 and TRBJ1-2; 7 central bases correspond to TRBD1. This receptor was obtained from a man aged 50 to 59 with Graves' hyperthyroidism. The nucleotide sequence is given as TGTGCCAGCAGCCACCCCTTAACAGGGGACTATGGCTACACCTTC. This gives the protein CASSHPLTGDYGYTF.